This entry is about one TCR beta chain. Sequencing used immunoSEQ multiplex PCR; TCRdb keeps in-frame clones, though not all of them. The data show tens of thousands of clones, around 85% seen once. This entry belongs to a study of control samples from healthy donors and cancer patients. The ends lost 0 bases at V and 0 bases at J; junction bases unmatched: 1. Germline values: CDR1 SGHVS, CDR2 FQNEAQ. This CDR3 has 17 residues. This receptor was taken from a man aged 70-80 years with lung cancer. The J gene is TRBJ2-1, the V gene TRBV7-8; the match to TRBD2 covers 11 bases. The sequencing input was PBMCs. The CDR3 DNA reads TGTGCCAGCAGCTTAGCTAGCGGGGGGGCCTCCTACAATGAGCAGTTCTTC. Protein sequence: CASSLASGGASYNEQFF.